This T cell receptor (beta chain) derives from a study of blood T cells in healthy people across ages. The study's findings and limits: It was the long-lived donors that had more naive CD4+ cells and higher diversity than aged donors.

The second PCR ran about 6 to 11 cycles with a sample-barcoded 5' primer and J-beta primers. TCRdb used MiXCR to reprocess the 5' RACE reads, holding one entry per CDR3 protein. The sample lists hundreds of thousands of distinct CDR3 sequences, around 45% occurring once. Trimming stripped 3 bases from V and 5 bases from J, with 16 bases between. Germline V gene sequence: CDR1 MDHEN, CDR2 SYDVKM. The CDR3 loop spans 15 amino acids. Each donor supplied 8 to 10 milliliters of peripheral blood. Concerning this clonotype: What it binds is unknown.

The sample taken for sequencing was blood. This chain links TRBV28 with TRBJ1-1; D gene uncertain. This clonotype was sampled from a woman aged 55-70 years in good health. Written as DNA, the CDR3 is TGTGCCAGCAGTTTGATTGACCACGGGGTTACTGAAGCTTTCTTT. This encodes CASSLIDHGVTEAFF.